There are a few counts of the clone carrying this TCR beta chain. Its antigen remains unidentified. Together with a sample-barcoded 5' primer, a J-beta primer mix was included in a second PCR lasting about 7 to 11 cycles. TCRdb itself ran the 5' RACE reads through MiXCR, one entry per CDR3 protein. This table holds about 1 million distinct CDR3 sequences, approximately 25% found once. The data belong to a study of blood T cells in healthy people across ages. V was clipped by 1 base and J by 6 bases, with 9 bases between them. Looked up from germline, CDR1 is SGHTA and CDR2 is FQGNSA. The CDR3 runs 13 residues. Whole-study results and caveats: The fall in TCR beta diversity per million T cells was roughly linear with age.

The data also belong to a second study, concerning T cells of mothers and their children. That source reports: During the second PCR, the M1S primer introduced sample barcodes along with 2-4 random nucleotides.

Sequencing was carried out using blood. The chain combines TRBV7-2 with TRBJ1-1; D is undetermined. This sequence was found in a girl aged 2 to 9 in good health. CDR3 coding DNA: TGTGCCAGCAGCTTAGTAAGTGGGGCTGAAGCTTTCTTT. Amino acid sequence: CASSLVSGAEAFF.